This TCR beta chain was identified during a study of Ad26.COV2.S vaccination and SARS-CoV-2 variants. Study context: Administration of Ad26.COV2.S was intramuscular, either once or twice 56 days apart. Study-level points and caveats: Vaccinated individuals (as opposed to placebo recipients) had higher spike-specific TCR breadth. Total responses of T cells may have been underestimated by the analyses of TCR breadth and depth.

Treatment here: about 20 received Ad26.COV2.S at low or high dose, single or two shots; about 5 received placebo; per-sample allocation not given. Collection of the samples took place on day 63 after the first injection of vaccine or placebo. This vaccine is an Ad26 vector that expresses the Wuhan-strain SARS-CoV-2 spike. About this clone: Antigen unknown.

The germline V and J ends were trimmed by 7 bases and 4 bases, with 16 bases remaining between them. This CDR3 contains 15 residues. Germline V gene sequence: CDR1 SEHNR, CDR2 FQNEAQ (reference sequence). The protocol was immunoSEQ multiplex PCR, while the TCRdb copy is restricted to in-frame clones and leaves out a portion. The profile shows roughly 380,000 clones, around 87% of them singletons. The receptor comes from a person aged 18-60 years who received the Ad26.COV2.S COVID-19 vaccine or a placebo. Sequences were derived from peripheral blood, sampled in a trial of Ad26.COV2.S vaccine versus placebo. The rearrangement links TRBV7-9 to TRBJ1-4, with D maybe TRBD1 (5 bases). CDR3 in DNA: TGTGCCAGCACCAGACCGGGACGTCGTAATGAAAAACTGTTTTTT. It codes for CASTRPGRRNEKLFF.